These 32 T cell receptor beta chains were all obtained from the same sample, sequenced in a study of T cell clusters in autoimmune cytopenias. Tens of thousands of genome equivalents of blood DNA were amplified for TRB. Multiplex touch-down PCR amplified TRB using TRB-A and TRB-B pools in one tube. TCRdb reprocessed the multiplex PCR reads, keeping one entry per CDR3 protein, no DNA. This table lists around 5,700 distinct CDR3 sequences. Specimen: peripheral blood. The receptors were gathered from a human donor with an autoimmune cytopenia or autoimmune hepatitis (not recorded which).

CDR3 protein: CASRQGASSDGPQHF. V is TRBV12-3 or TRBV12-4 and J is TRBJ1-5; the TCRdb D gene call, TRBD1, has no DNA to confirm it. CDR3 size: 15 residues.

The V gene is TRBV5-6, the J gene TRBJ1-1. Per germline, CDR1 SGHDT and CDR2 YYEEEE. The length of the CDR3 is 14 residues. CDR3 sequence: CASSLGAGGTEAFF.

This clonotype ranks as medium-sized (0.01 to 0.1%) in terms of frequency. CDR3: CASKWTGAYEQYF. The chain recombines TRBV6-6 with TRBJ2-7; TCRdb lists TRBD1, though no DNA is available to test this call. The CDR3 is 13 amino acids. Germline CDR1 MNHNY, CDR2 SVGAGI (reference sequence).

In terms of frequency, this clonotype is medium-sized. The CDR3 region is CASTAMSGYYEQYF. The chain carries TRBV6-6 and TRBJ2-7; checking the TCRdb D call of TRBD2 is not possible without DNA. The CDR3 runs 14 residues. Germline V CDR1 and CDR2: MNHNY, SVGAGI (reference sequence).

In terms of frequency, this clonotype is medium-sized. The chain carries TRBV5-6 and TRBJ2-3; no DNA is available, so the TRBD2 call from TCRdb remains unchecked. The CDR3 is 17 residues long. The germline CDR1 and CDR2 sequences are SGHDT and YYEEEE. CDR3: CASSLVPAGGPLDTQYF.

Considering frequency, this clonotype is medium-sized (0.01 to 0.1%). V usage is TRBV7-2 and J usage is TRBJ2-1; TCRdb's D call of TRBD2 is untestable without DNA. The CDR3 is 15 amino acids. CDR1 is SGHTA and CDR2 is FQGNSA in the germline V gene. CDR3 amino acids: CASSYEWTSGGEQFF.

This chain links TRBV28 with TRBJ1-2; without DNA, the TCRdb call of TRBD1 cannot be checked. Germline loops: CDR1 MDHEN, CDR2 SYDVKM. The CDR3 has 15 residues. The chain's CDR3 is CASSSDRGLRYGYTF.

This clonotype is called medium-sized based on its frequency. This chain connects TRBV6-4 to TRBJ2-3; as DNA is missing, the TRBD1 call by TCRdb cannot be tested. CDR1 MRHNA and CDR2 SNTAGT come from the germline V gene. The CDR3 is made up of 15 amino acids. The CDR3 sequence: CASSDSAGSTDTQYF.

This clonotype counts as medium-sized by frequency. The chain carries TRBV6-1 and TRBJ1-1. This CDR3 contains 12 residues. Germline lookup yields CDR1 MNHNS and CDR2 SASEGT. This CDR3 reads CASSDRDTEAFF.

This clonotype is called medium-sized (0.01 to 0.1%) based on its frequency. The CDR3 region is CAWSPGEGYGYTF. This sequence joins TRBV30 and TRBJ1-2; TCRdb's assignment of TRBD1 cannot be checked, as there is no DNA. Germline V gene sequence: CDR1 GTSNPN, CDR2 SVGIG (reference sequence). This CDR3 contains 13 residues.

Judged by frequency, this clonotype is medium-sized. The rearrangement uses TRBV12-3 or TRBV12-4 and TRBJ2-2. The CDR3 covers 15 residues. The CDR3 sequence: CASSLGLANTGELFF.

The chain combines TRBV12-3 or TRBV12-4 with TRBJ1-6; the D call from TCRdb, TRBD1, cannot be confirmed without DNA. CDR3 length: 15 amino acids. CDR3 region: CASSLRTGGNSPLHF.

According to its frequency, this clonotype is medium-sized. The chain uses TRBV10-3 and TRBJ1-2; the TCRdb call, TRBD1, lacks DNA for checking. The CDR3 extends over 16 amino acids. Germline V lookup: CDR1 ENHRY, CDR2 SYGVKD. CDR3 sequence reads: CAISEPRTGGNYGYTF.

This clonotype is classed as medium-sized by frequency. CDR3 loop: CASSSGRSATDTQYF. V usage is TRBV7-6 and J usage is TRBJ2-3; TCRdb reports TRBD2, a call that lacks DNA to check it against. This CDR3 is 15 amino acids long. Germline assignment: CDR1 SGHVS and CDR2 FNYEAQ.

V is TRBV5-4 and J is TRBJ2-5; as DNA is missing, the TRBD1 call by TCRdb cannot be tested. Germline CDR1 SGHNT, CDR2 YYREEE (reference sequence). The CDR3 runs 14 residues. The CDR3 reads CASSFPTAQETQYF. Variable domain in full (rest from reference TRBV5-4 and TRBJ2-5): ETGVTQSPTHLIKTRGQQVTLRCSSQSGHNTVSWYQQALGQGPQFIFQYYREEENGRGNFPPRFSGLQFPNYSSELNVNALELDDSALYLCASSFPTAQETQYFGPGTRLLVL.

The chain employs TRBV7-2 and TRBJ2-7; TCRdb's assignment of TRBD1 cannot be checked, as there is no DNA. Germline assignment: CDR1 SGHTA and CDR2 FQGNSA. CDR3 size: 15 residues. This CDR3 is CASSYQQGAPYEQYF.

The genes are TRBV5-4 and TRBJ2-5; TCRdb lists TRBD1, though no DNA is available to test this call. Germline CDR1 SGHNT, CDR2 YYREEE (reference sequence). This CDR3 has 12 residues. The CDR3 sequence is CASSPPGETQYF.

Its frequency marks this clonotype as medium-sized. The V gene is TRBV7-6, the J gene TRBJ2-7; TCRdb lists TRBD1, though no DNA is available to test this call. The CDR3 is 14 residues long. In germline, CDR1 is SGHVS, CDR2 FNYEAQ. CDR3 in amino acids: CASSLGDGVYEQYF.

The CDR3 spells CASSLAQGISYEQYF. The chain recombines TRBV5-1 with TRBJ2-7. Germline CDR1 and CDR2: SGHRS and YFSETQ. CDR3 length: 15 residues.

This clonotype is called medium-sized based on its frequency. CDR3 protein: CASSAGQGYTYEQYF. V is TRBV5-4 and J is TRBJ2-7; TCRdb lists TRBD1, though no DNA is available to test this call. Looked up from germline, CDR1 is SGHNT and CDR2 is YYREEE (reference sequence). The CDR3 length is 15 residues.

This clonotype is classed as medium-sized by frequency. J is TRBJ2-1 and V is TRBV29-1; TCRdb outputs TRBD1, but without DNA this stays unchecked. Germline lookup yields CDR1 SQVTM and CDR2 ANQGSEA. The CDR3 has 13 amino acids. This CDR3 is CSAGQGAPNEQFF.

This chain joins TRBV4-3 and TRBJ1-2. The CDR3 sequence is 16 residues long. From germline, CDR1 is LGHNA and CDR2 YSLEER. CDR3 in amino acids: CASSQDVLYGDYGYTF.

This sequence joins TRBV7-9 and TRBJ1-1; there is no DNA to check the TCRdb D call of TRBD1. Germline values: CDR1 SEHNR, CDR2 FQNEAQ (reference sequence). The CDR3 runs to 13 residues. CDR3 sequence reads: CASSSPGKTEAFF.

CDR3 amino acids: CASSLVGYPSTGELFF. This sequence joins TRBV7-2 and TRBJ2-2; TCRdb's D call of TRBD1 is untestable without DNA. The CDR3 is 16 amino acids. Germline-derived CDR1 and CDR2 are SGHTA and FQGNSA.

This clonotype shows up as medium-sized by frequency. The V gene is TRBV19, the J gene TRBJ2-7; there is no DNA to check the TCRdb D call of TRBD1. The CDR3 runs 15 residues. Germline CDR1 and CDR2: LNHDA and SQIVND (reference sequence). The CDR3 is CASSPQGQGAYEQYF.

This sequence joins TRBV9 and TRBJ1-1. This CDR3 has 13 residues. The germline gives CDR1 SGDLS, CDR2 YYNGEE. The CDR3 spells CASSVSPNTEAFF.

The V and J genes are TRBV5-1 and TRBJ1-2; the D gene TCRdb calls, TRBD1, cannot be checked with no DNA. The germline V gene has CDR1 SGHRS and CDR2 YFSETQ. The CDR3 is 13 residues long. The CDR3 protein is CASSFGGNYGYTF.

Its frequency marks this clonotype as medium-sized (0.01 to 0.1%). The CDR3 loop is CASSLGGDSYNEQFF. This sequence joins TRBV5-1 and TRBJ2-1. The CDR3 spans 15 residues. The germline V gene has CDR1 SGHRS and CDR2 YFSETQ.

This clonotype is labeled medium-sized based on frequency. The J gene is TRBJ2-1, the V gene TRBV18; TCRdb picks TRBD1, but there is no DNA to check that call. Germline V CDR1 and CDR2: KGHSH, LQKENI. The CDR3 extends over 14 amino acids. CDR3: CASSPPTGIDEQFF.

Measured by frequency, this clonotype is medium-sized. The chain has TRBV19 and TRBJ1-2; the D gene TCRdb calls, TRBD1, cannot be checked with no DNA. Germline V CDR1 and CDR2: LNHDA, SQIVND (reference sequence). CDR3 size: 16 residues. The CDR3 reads CASSIAGTPTGYGYTF. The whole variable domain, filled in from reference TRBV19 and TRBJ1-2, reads DGGITQSPKYLFRKEGQNVTLSCEQNLNHDAMYWYRQDPGQGLRLIYYSQIVNDFQKGDIAEGYSVSREKKESFPLTVTSAQKNPTAFYLCASSIAGTPTGYGYTFGSGTRLTVV.

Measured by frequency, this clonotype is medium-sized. CDR3 residues: CASSPTTGRNEKLFF. The chain couples TRBV18 to TRBJ1-4; the D call from TCRdb, TRBD1, cannot be confirmed without DNA. CDR3 size: 15 residues. Per germline, CDR1 KGHSH and CDR2 LQKENI.

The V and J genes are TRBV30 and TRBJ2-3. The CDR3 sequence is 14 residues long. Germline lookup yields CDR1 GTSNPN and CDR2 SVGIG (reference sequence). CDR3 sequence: CAWSVSSRTDTQYF.